The 20 T cell receptor beta chains below come from one sample, sequenced in a study of blood T cells in healthy people across ages. It was with a sample-barcoded 5' primer and a J-beta primer mix that a second PCR of roughly 7 to 12 cycles was run. Each CDR3 protein is one row after TCRdb ran MiXCR on the 5' RACE reads. Altogether under 2,000,000 distinct CDR3 sequences are present, around half being singletons, with the ten largest covering more than 2%. Sequenced input: blood. The receptors originated from a woman aged 40-49 years in good health.

The chain employs TRBV5-1 and TRBJ2-7, with TRBD2 matching 16 bases. V trimming: 4 bases; J trimming: 7 bases; junction bases outside the gene matches: 14. The CDR3 runs 18 residues. CDR1 and CDR2 (germline): SGHRS, YFSETQ. In nucleotides, the CDR3 is TGCGCCAGCAGCGCGGGACTAGCGGGGGGGTCCGCCTACAATGAGCAGTACTTC. This encodes CASSAGLAGGSAYNEQYF.

The chain combines TRBV12-3 or TRBV12-4 with TRBJ1-6; D perhaps matches TRBD1 (5 bases). The V and J ends lost 3 bases and 8 bases respectively, with 11 bases between them. The CDR3 contains 14 residues. CDR3 DNA: TGTGCCAGCAGTTTGGGGGGGACCCATTCACCCCTCCACTTT. Translation: CASSLGGTHSPLHF.

The chain has TRBV7-3 and TRBJ1-2; D possibly corresponds to TRBD1 (6 bases). The V end lost 6 bases, the J end lost 4 bases, and 24 bases lay between the germline ends. CDR1 SGHTA and CDR2 FQGTGA come from the germline V gene. CDR3 length: 17 amino acids. The CDR3 region is CASSPTAGGAYSYGYTF. In DNA form, the CDR3 reads TGTGCCAGCAGTCCTACGGCGGGGGGCGCGTATTCCTATGGCTACACCTTC.

The chain links TRBV6-2 or TRBV6-3 to TRBJ2-3; no firm D call. Germline V gene data show CDR1 as MNHEY and CDR2 as SVGEGT. The CDR3 length is 12 residues. Trimming left V 5 bases short and J 4 bases short, with 7 bases between. CDR3 nucleotide sequence: TGTGCCAGCAGTGCGACCCCAGATACGCAGTATTTT. This gives the protein CASSATPDTQYF.

The chain links TRBV6-1 to TRBJ2-7, with 9 positions matching TRBD2. The CDR3 sequence is 15 residues long. Losses at the gene ends were 7 bases for V and 3 bases for J; bases not matched to a gene: 10. CDR1 is MNHNS and CDR2 is SASEGT in the germline V gene. CDR3 DNA: TGTGCCAGCACTAAGGCGGGGGGGCCGCTCTACGAGCAGTACTTC. As protein: CASTKAGGPLYEQYF.

A few counts support this clonotype. The chain carries TRBV5-1 and TRBJ2-1; 9 nucleotides agree with TRBD2. V shed 6 bases and J 5 bases; nucleotides not matched to a gene: 6. This CDR3 has 14 amino acids. CDR1 is SGHRS and CDR2 is YFSETQ in the germline V gene. The CDR3 DNA reads TGCGCCAGCACCCTAGCGGGGTTGGACAATGAGCAGTTCTTC. Encoded protein: CASTLAGLDNEQFF.

J is TRBJ1-4 and V is TRBV28; no clear D. There are 16 residues in the CDR3. Germline loops: CDR1 MDHEN, CDR2 SYDVKM. V lost 3 bases, J lost 4 bases, and 15 bases lay in between. In nucleotides, the CDR3 is TGTGCCAGCAGTTTGCCTCCGAGGGCCTATAATGAAAAACTGTTTTTT. Its protein is CASSLPPRAYNEKLFF.

Only a few counts were recorded for this clonotype. The V call is TRBV4-1, the J call TRBJ2-3, with a tentative D call TRBD2 (7 bases). The CDR3 has 16 residues. Trimming stripped 0 bases from V and 5 bases from J, with 15 bases between. In germline, CDR1 is MGHRA, CDR2 YSYEKL. CDR3 coding DNA: TGCGCCAGCAGCCAAGATCAGAGGGGGGGCGGAGATACGCAGTATTTT. This gives the protein CASSQDQRGGGDTQYF.

The V gene is TRBV20-1, the J gene TRBJ1-1; maybe TRBD1 (5 bases). The CDR3 is 12 residues long. Germline V gene lookup returns CDR1 DFQATT and CDR2 SNEGSKA (reference sequence). The CDR3 nucleotides are TGCAGGGGACGGTGGGGGAACACTGAAGCTTTCTTT. Protein product: CRGRWGNTEAFF.

The rearrangement joins TRBV29-1 to TRBJ2-3; D perhaps matches TRBD1 (6 bases). This CDR3 has 14 residues. Germline values: CDR1 SQVTM, CDR2 ANQGSEA. V lost 7 bases and J lost 0, with 14 bases in between. The CDR3 region has the DNA TGCAGCGGGAGGACAGAAGTTAGCACAGATACGCAGTATTTT. Protein: CSGRTEVSTDTQYF.

The CDR3 region is CASTTEGRAKNIQYF. The CDR3 nucleotides are TGCGCCAGCACCACGGAAGGGAGGGCCAAAAACATTCAGTACTTC. The chain joins TRBV5-1 to TRBJ2-4; the D gene is possibly TRBD2 (6 bases). The CDR3 contains 15 residues. CDR1 is SGHRS, CDR2 YFSETQ, per germline. V shed 6 bases and J shed 1 base, with 14 bases lying between them.

CDR3 sequence: CASSFSRKLFF. For the CDR3, the DNA is TGTGCCAGCAGTTTTAGTAGAAAACTGTTTTTT. V usage is TRBV12-3 or TRBV12-4 and J usage is TRBJ1-4; no clear D. With 3 bases removed from V and 10 bases from J, the gap between germline ends came to 6 bases. The CDR3 covers 11 residues.

The V and J genes are TRBV6-1 and TRBJ2-3, with no clear D. V gave up 0 bases and J gave up 1 base, with 8 bases separating them. The CDR3 covers 15 residues. Germline lookup yields CDR1 MNHNS and CDR2 SASEGT. The CDR3 DNA sequence: TGTGCCAGCAGTGAAGCGAAGGTCCGCACAGATACGCAGTATTTT. It codes for CASSEAKVRTDTQYF.

To note about this clonotype: Sequence at one end of the junction differs from germline and may be a read error. The chain carries TRBV7-9 and TRBJ2-7; a possible D gene is TRBD1 (6 bases). The CDR3 consists of 13 residues. Germline lookup yields CDR1 SEHNR and CDR2 FQNEAQ (reference sequence). The CDR3 reads CTSSLGDRSEQYF. CDR3 nucleotides: TGTACCAGCAGCTTAGGAGACAGGTCAGAGCAGTACTTC.

This clonotype was detected once. The chain joins TRBV20-1 to TRBJ2-4, with no clear D. The DNA end favors TRBJ2-7, so the J call may be wrong. CDR1 DFQATT and CDR2 SNEGSKA come from the germline V gene (reference sequence). The CDR3 has 12 amino acids. The CDR3 DNA reads TGCAGTGCGCGTCGGGCCAAACCCGAGCAGTACTTC. It specifies CSARRAKPEQYF.

Only a few counts were recorded for this clonotype. A much larger clone sits a single nucleotide away, making a read error possible. This chain links TRBV7-3 with TRBJ2-5; perhaps TRBD1 as D (7 bases). This CDR3 has 14 amino acids. With 5 bases removed from V and 11 bases from J, the gap between germline ends came to 21 bases. The germline CDR1 and CDR2 sequences are SGHTA and FQGTGA. CDR3 DNA: TGTGCCAGCAGCCTACGAGCCAGGGGGGATGAGCAGTACTTC. This sequence encodes CASSLRARGDEQYF.

This clonotype was picked up a small number of times. The rearrangement links TRBV6-2 or TRBV6-3 to TRBJ2-6; a possible D gene is TRBD2 (5 bases). V was pared by 7 bases and J by 2 bases, with 18 bases between. Germline lookup yields CDR1 MNHEY and CDR2 SVGEGT. CDR3 size: 17 residues. CDR3 sequence (DNA): TGTGCCAGCAATCTCAGGCAGCCCGGGGCTGGGGCCAACGTCCTGACTTTC. This gives the protein CASNLRQPGAGANVLTF.

In this sample, this clonotype turned up once. V is TRBV20-1 and J is TRBJ2-3, with D perhaps assigned TRBD1 or TRBD2 (6 bases each). Germline CDR1 DFQATT, CDR2 SNEGSKA (reference sequence). Trimming stripped 5 bases from V and 0 bases from J, with 15 bases between. This CDR3 is 15 amino acids long. The DNA for the CDR3 is TGCAGTGCTCTTAACGGGGGCTCGAGCACAGATACGCAGTATTTT. This codes for CSALNGGSSTDTQYF.

This chain links TRBV7-8 with TRBJ2-6; D is ambiguous. V shed 0 bases and J shed 0 bases, with 9 bases lying between them. This CDR3 spans 17 amino acids. From germline, CDR1 is SGHVS and CDR2 FQNEAQ. The CDR3 loop is CASSLAQWDSGANVLTF. CDR3 coding DNA: TGTGCCAGCAGCTTAGCGCAGTGGGACTCTGGGGCCAACGTCCTGACTTTC. Full variable domain (rest looked up from reference TRBV7-8 and TRBJ2-6): GAGVSQSPRYKVAKRGQDVALRCDPISGHVSLFWYQQALGQGPEFLTYFQNEAQLDKSGLPSDRFFAERPEGSVSTLKIQRTQQEDSAVYLCASSLAQWDSGANVLTFGAGSRLTVL.

The J gene is TRBJ1-2, the V gene TRBV7-9; no firm D call. Trimming took off 5 bases at V and 8 bases at J, with 12 bases between the two ends. The CDR3 covers 12 residues. Germline V gene data show CDR1 as SEHNR and CDR2 as FQNEAQ (reference sequence). CDR3 nucleotides: TGTGCCAGCAGCCCAGGATCTCGGGGCTACACCTTC. Translating gives CASSPGSRGYTF.